One and the same sample provided the 10 T cell receptor beta chains below, sequenced in a study of neoadjuvant anti-PD-1 for oral cavity cancer. The data were produced by immunoSEQ multiplex PCR, yet TCRdb's version contains in-frame clones alone and is incomplete. The data hold some 33,000 clones, with 70% to 80% observed a single time. Time point: after neoadjuvant nivolumab, at surgical resection. This specimen consisted of PBMCs, obtained after nivolumab (anti-PD-1) treatment. The receptor set was obtained from a person aged 40 to 85 with oral cavity squamous cell carcinoma.

This chain links TRBV6-5 with TRBJ1-6, with 7 bases fitting TRBD1. Looked up from germline, CDR1 is MNHEY and CDR2 is SVGAGI. With V trimmed by 2 bases and J by 5 bases, 3 bases remained unmatched. The CDR3 sequence is 15 residues long. CDR3 in amino acids: CASSYRDSHNSPLHF. CDR3 nucleotides: TGTGCCAGCAGTTACCGGGACAGTCATAATTCACCCCTCCACTTT.

The chain combines TRBV7-2 with TRBJ2-3; 9 nucleotides match TRBD2. The CDR3 runs 16 residues. The V and J ends lost 0 bases and 1 base, in that order; junction bases with no gene match: 2. From germline, CDR1 is SGHTA and CDR2 FQGNSA. The CDR3 spells CASSLAGGGGTDTQYF. The DNA for the CDR3 is TGTGCCAGCAGCTTAGCCGGCGGGGGGGGCACAGATACGCAGTATTTT. The variable domain in full, with the rest retrieved from reference TRBV7-2 and TRBJ2-3, is GAGVSQSPSNKVTEKGKDVELRCDPISGHTALYWYRQSLGQGLEFLIYFQGNSAPDKSGLPSDRFSAERTGGSVSTLTIQRTQQEDSAVYLCASSLAGGGGTDTQYFGPGTRLTVL.

The chain recombines TRBV2 with TRBJ2-3; TRBD1 or TRBD2 may be the D gene (6 bases each). Germline V gives CDR1 SNHLY, CDR2 FYNNEI. V lost 2 bases, J lost 0 bases, and 21 bases lay in between. The CDR3 spans 19 residues. CDR3 in amino acids: CASSETGGLQGTSTDTQYF. CDR3 coding DNA: TGTGCCAGCAGTGAAACTGGGGGACTCCAGGGGACCAGCACAGATACGCAGTATTTT.

J is TRBJ2-7 and V is TRBV7-2; D unresolved. The CDR3 loop spans 14 amino acids. Germline V lookup: CDR1 SGHTA, CDR2 FQGNSA. V was pared by 1 base and J by 8 bases, with 15 bases between. The CDR3 reads CASSLEGPLRQQYF. CDR3 sequence (DNA): TGTGCCAGCAGCTTAGAAGGCCCTCTTAGACAGCAGTACTTC.

The rearrangement uses TRBV5-1 and TRBJ2-7; 9 nucleotides agree with TRBD1. The germline gives CDR1 SGHRS, CDR2 YFSETQ. The V and J ends lost 4 bases and 5 bases, in that order; junction bases with no gene match: 10. The CDR3 is made up of 15 amino acids. This CDR3 reads CASSPRQGGYDEQYF. CDR3 in DNA: TGCGCCAGCAGCCCCCGACAGGGGGGATACGACGAGCAGTACTTC.

This clone was observed a handful of times. The chain is built from TRBV23-1 and TRBJ1-1; D is possibly TRBD1 (5 bases). TRBV23-1 falls under the ORF class, with uncertain function. The CDR3 has 14 amino acids. V was pared by 6 bases and J by 11 bases, with 22 bases between. CDR3 bases: TGCGCCAGCAGCCCTGGGACGGGCCCAAGTCACGCTTTCTTT. It encodes CASSPGTGPSHAFF.

This clone appeared a few times. The rearrangement uses TRBV12-5 and TRBJ1-2, with D perhaps matching TRBD1 (5 bases). The CDR3 is 12 residues long. Germline V gene sequence: CDR1 LGHNT, CDR2 FRNRAP. The germline V and J ends were trimmed by 7 bases and 6 bases, with 12 bases remaining between them. The CDR3 coding sequence is TGTGCTAGTGCTTCGGGGGGTAATGGCTACACCTTC. Translation: CASASGGNGYTF.

The J gene is TRBJ1-6, the V gene TRBV28; TRBD1 is a possible D gene (6 bases). Germline V CDR1 and CDR2: MDHEN, SYDVKM. This CDR3 comprises 15 residues. V was shortened by 4 bases and J by 8 bases, with 15 bases between the two germline ends. The CDR3 DNA reads as TGTGCCAGCAGTTCGGACAGTTACCTCTATTCACCCCTCCACTTT. Translated, it gives CASSSDSYLYSPLHF.

This clone was counted a few times. The rearrangement joins TRBV7-3 to TRBJ1-1; D call uncertain. Germline CDR1 and CDR2: SGHTA and FQGTGA. The CDR3 is 15 amino acids. V was trimmed by 2 bases and J by 2 bases, leaving 12 bases between them. The CDR3 sequence is CASSLSGSGNTEAFF. In DNA form, the CDR3 reads TGTGCCAGCAGCTTATCTGGGTCTGGTAACACTGAAGCTTTCTTT. Full variable domain (missing parts from reference TRBV7-3 and TRBJ1-1): GAGVSQTPSNKVTEKGKYVELRCDPISGHTALYWYRQSLGQGPEFLIYFQGTGAADDSGLPNDRFFAVRPEGSVSTLKIQRTERGDSAVYLCASSLSGSGNTEAFFGQGTRLTVV.

The V gene is TRBV15, the J gene TRBJ1-1; 7 bases agree with TRBD1. Germline CDR1 reads LNHNV; CDR2 reads YYDKDF (reference sequence). Trimming cost V 0 bases and J 11 bases; bases outside gene matches: 9. CDR3 size: 14 residues. The CDR3 sequence: CATSRDLGRGAAFF. Here the CDR3 DNA reads TGTGCCACCAGCAGAGATCTCGGCAGGGGGGCGGCTTTCTTT.